This T cell receptor beta chain emerged from a study of Ad26.COV2.S vaccination and SARS-CoV-2 variants (dated by TCRdb to 2020 to 2023). For context, the study as a whole: Vaccine-arm donors came from COV1001, a multicentre, randomized, double-blind, placebo-controlled phase I-IIa trial of Ad26.COV2.S in healthy adults. The specificity and breadth of SARS-CoV-2-reactive T cell receptors after Ad26.COV2.S vaccination were assessed by TCRbeta repertoire sequencing. A total of 32 samples were included in the TCR-sequenced set, comprising about 20 Ad26.COV2.S vaccine recipients, 5 placebo recipients and 8 SARS-CoV-2 convalescent individuals. Participants in the trial were split at random into five groups of five each, receiving low-dose or high-dose Ad26.COV2.S once or twice, or else placebo on both occasions. Dosing of Ad26.COV2.S was intramuscular, at either 5x10^10 or 1x10^11 viral particles, delivered as one shot or as two shots spaced 56 days apart. Investigators did not know the trial group allocation while performing experiments and assessing outcomes.

Interpreted using the paper, the treatment or condition label stands for: around 19 received Ad26.COV2.S at low or high dose, single or two shots; five or six received placebo; per-sample allocation not given. Repertoires of vaccine and placebo recipients were sequenced from samples collected on day 63 after the first injection. In Cohort 1b, 25 to 30 adults aged 18-55 years were enrolled at a single site in Boston, USA, between 29 July and 7 August 2020. As a vaccine, Ad26.COV2.S was a replication-incompetent adenovirus type 26 vector that expressed a prefusion-stabilized SARS-CoV-2 spike protein derived from the original Wuhan strain. Clipping removes 5 bases from V and 5 bases from J, with 3 as the unmatched junction base count. Per the germline V gene (reference sequence), LGHDT is the CDR1 and YNNKEL is the CDR2. The CDR3, cysteine through phenylalanine, is 14 amino acids long. CDR3 DNA only is kept here, 42 bases in frame from base 1.

Study-wide conclusions, independent of this receptor: Non-spike TCR breadth was comparable between vaccine and placebo recipients, consistent with the vaccine containing only spike. After vaccination, substantial breadth of spike-specific CD8+ and CD4+ T cell responses was reported. Higher spike-specific TCR breadth was observed in Ad26.COV2.S recipients than in placebo recipients (P = 0.0014). The authors noted that total T cell responses may have been underestimated by the TCR breadth and depth analyses. Comparing responses between vaccine doses or regimens was not something the study was powered to do.

As regards this clone: Its specific antigen is unknown. Per-base quality was not reported, and no clone a single base away is much larger than it.

The immunoSEQ Assay was used to sequence TCRbeta CDR3 regions. After extraction, genomic DNA underwent amplification by bias-controlled multiplex PCR, followed by high-throughput sequencing. The authors' analysis ran thus. Collapsing and filtering of sequences were performed to quantify the absolute abundance of each unique TCRbeta CDR3 region. T cell fraction was estimated by normalizing TCRbeta template counts to usable DNA, with usable DNA measured through amplification of reference genes found in all nucleated cells. Repertoire TCRs were annotated as SARS-CoV-2-specific by exact matching of V gene, CDR3 amino acid sequence and J gene to a known reactive TCR set. MIRA supplied the reference SARS-CoV-2 TCR set, which was filtered for enrichment in COVID-19-positive ImmuneCODE repertoires so that public or cross-reactive TCRs were removed. Using the MIRA antigens, annotated TCRs were further analysed by specific ORF or by position within an ORF. Breadth was defined as the number of annotated unique rearrangements divided by the total number of unique productive rearrangements, and depth was defined as the summed frequency of the annotated unique rearrangements. Group comparisons of TCR breadth used two-sided Wilcoxon rank-sum tests. In its TCRdb copy, this immuneACCESS table keeps in-frame sequences only and misses some clones. Where compared with another copy, unresolved V genes explain less than half of these, and the others have no known cause. That table is the source of V, J and clone size, and D and trimming were worked out from the DNA. The sample contains a few hundred thousand clones, 75% to 90% of them found a single time. The top ten clones comprise about 2% of the sample.

The sample consisted of peripheral blood, taken in a trial of Ad26.COV2.S vaccine versus placebo. The rearrangement joined TRBV3-1 (or the pseudogene TRBV3-2) to TRBJ2-2, with 9 bases in between that match TRBD2. The origin of this receptor is a person between 18 and 65 years old who received the Ad26.COV2.S COVID-19 vaccine or a placebo. The CDR3 protein sequence reads: CASSGTSRTGELFF. The DNA is TGTGCCAGCAGCGGGACTAGCCGTACCGGGGAGCTGTTTTTT.